This TCR beta chain was recorded in a study of blood T cell repertoires in COVID-19. J gave up 4 bases and V 4 bases, and 10 bases lay outside the gene matches. Germline V lookup: CDR1 MGHRA, CDR2 YSYEKL. This CDR3 comprises 16 residues. Seattle patients were enrolled while actively infected and followed longitudinally. This clone was found a few times. In the study's own analysis: From reference gene primer amplification, estimates of nucleated cell counts were derived. Here immunoSEQ multiplex PCR was the method, and the copy in TCRdb shows in-frame clones only, minus some. Clonal size and the V and J genes are those of that table, whereas D and trimming came from the DNA. The data show some 300,000 clones, around 87% seen once.

This receptor was identified in a woman aged 40-49 years with COVID-19, enrolled during active disease. Sequencing was done on a sample of peripheral blood. The chain couples TRBV4-1 to TRBJ1-1; 9 bases are a match to TRBD1. This chain's CDR3 is CASSRPGQGRGTEAFF. CDR3 DNA: TGCGCCAGCAGCCGACCGGGACAGGGCCGAGGCACTGAAGCTTTCTTT.